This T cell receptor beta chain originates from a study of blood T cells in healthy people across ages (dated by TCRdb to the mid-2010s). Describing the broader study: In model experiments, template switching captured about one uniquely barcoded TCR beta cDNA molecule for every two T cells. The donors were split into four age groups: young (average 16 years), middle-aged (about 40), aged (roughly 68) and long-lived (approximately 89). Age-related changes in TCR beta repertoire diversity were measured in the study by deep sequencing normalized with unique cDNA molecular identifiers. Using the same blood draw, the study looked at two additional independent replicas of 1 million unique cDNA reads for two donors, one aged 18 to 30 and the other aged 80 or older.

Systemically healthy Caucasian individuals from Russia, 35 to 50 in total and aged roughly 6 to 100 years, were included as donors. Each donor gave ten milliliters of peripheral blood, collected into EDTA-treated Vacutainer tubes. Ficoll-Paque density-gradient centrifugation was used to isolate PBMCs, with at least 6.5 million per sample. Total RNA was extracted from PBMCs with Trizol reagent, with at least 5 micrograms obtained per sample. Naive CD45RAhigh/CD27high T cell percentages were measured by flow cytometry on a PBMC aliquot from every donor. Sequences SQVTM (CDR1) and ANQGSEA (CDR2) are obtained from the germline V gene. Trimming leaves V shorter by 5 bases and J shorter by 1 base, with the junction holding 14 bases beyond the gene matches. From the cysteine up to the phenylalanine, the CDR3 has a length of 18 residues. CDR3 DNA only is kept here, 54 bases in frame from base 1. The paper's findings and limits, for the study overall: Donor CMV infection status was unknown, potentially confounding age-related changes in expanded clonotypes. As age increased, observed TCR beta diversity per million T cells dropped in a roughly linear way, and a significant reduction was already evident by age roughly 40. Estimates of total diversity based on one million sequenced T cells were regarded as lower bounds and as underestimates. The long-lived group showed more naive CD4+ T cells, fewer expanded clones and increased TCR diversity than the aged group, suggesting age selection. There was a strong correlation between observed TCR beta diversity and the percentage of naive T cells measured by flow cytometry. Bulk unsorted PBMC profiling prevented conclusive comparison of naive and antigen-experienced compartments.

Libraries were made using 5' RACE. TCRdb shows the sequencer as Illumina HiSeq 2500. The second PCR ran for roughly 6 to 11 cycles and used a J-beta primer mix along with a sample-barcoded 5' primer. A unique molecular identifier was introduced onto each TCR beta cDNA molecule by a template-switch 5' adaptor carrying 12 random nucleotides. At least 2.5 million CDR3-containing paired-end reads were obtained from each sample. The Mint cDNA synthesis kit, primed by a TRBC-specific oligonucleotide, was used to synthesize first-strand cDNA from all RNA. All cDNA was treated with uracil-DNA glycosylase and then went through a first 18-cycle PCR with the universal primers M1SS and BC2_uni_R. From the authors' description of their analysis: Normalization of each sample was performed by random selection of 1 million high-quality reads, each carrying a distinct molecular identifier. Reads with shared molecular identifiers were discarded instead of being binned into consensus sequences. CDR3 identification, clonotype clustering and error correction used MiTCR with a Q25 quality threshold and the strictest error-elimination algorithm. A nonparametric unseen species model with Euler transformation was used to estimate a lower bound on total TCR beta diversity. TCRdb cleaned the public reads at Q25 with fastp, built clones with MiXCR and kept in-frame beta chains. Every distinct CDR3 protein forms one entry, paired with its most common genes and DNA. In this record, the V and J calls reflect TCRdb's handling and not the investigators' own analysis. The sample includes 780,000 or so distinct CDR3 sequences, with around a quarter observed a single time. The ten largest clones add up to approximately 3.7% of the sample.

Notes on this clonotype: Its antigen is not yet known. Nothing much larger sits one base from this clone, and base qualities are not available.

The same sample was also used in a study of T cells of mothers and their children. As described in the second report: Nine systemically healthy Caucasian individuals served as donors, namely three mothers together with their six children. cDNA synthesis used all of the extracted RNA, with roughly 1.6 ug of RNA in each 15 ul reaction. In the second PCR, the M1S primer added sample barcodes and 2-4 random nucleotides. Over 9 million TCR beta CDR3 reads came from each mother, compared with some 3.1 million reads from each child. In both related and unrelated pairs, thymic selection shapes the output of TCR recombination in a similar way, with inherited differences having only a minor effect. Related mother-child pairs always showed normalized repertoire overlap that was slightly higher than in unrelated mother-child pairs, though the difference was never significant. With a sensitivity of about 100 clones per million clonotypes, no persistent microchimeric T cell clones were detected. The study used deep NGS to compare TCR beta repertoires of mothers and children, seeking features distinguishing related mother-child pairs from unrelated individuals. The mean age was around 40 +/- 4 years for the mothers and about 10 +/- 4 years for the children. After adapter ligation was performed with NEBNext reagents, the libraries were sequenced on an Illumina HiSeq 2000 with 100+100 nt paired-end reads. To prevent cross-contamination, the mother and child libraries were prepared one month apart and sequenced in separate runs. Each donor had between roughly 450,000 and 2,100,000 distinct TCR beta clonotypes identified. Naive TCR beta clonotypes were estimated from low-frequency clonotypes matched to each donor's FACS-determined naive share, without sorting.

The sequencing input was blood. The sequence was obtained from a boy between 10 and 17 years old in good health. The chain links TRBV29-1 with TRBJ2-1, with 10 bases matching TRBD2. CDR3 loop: CSVPSPLAGEISYNEQFF. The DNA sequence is TGCAGCGTTCCTTCACCCCTAGCGGGGGAGATTTCCTACAATGAGCAGTTCTTC.